This T cell receptor (beta chain) originates from a study of T cell responses to AZD1222 COVID-19 vaccine (dated by TCRdb to the early 2020s). Study-wide context: AZD1222 recipients whose second dose came at about 4 weeks and those whose second dose came at about 12 weeks were combined into one group, since spike-specific TCR depth and breadth did not differ between the two schedules. TCR sequencing covered 230 to 250 trial participants: 200 to 220 given two doses of AZD1222 and around 26 given two doses of MenACWY control vaccine. Trial participants were enrolled by age into 18-55, 56-69 and 70-plus year subgroups, with roughly 160, 29 and 62 TCR-sequenced participants respectively.

Summary of the overall study and its limitations: The vaccine-associated CD4 TCRs covered the entire spike protein, and the dominant responses fell in regions 160-218 and 743-854. Epitopes outside the regions mutated in the B.1.351 and B.1.1.7 variants were reportedly recognized by nearly half of the unique spike-specific TCRs. Conclusions about previously exposed vaccinees are limited because only six or seven AZD1222 recipients were SARS-CoV-2 seropositive at baseline. Because no samples from the day 14 peak response were available, repertoires could be characterized only after the peak T cell response. Participants were mostly white British and included more females than males, and it was suggested by the authors that clonal diversity may have been underestimated. Spike-specific TCR breadth and depth rose significantly after two AZD1222 doses compared with day 0 and with MenACWY recipients. The 56-69-year group was small, and its depth increase did not reach significance, likely because of low power.

The CDR3 regions of human TCRbeta chains were subjected to immunosequencing. As for the original processing: TCRs in the repertoires were compared against a reference library of SARS-CoV-2-specific TCRs that had been generated with the MIRA antigen-specificity platform. Breadth was defined as the fraction of unique TCRs that were SARS-CoV-2-associated, and depth was defined as the fraction of total T cells that were SARS-CoV-2-associated. Each spike-specific TCR was assigned to its reactive spike region and to a CD4 or CD8 class using the MIRA data. Log10-transformed breadth and depth values were compared by one-way ANOVA with Sidak's multiple comparisons tests. The immuneACCESS repertoire file appears here via TCRdb, limited to in-frame rearrangements. These files lack a portion of the clones; in checked studies, under half of the deficit traces to unresolved V genes, and the cause of the others is not known. Clone size and V and J calls were adopted from that table, with D and trimming inferred from the DNA. The table for this sample lists approximately 180,000 clones; around 88% of them were counted only once. The ten most abundant clones make up roughly 8% of the sample.

The sample's time point, from its label and the paper: baseline before first vaccination. The vaccinee samples were drawn from two UK trials, COV001 and COV002, one of which was a single-blind randomized controlled phase 2/3 trial testing AZD1222 (ChAdOx1 nCoV-19) in healthy adults. For TCRbeta chain sequencing, PBMC samples were collected from trial participants at day 0 and at day 28 after the second dose. Regarding this clone: Its antigen remains undetermined. The input lacks base qualities; no much larger clone sits a single base away.

The CDR3 spans 11 residues, from the cysteine through the phenylalanine. Only the CDR3 part of the read is kept: 33 bases, read in frame from the first base. Deletion took 2 bases off V and 7 bases off J, with a span of 5 bases between the germline ends. Via the germline V gene (reference sequence), CDR1 is LGHDT and CDR2 YNNKEL. The sample here was peripheral blood, taken on day 0 of AZD1222 vaccination. This receptor was obtained from an adult in good health. The rearranged segments are TRBV3-1 (or the pseudogene TRBV3-2) and TRBJ1-1; a confident D gene designation cannot be given. CDR3 region: CASSQTYEAFF. The sequence in DNA is TGTGCCAGCAGCCAAACTTATGAAGCTTTCTTT.